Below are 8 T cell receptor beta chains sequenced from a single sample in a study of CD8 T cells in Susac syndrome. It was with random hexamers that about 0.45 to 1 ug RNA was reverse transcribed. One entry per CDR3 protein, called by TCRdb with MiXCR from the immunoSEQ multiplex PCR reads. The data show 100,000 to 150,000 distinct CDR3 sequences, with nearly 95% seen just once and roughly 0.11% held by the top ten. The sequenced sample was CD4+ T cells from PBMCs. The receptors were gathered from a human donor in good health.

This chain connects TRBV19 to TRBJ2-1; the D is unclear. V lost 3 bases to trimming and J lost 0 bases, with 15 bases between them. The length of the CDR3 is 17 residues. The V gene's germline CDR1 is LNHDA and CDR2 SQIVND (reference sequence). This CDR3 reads CASSIGWATSSYNEQFF. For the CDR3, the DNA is TGTGCCAGTAGTATCGGGTGGGCGACGAGCTCCTACAATGAGCAGTTCTTC. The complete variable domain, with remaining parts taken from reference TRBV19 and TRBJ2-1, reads DGGITQSPKYLFRKEGQNVTLSCEQNLNHDAMYWYRQDPGQGLRLIYYSQIVNDFQKGDIAEGYSVSREKKESFPLTVTSAQKNPTAFYLCASSIGWATSSYNEQFFGPGTRLTVL.

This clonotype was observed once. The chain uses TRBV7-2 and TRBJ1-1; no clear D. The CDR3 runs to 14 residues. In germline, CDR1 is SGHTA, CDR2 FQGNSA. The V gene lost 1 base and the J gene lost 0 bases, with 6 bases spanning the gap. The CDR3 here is CASSLEFLNTEAFF. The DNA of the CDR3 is TGTGCCAGCAGCTTAGAGTTTCTGAACACTGAAGCTTTCTTT.

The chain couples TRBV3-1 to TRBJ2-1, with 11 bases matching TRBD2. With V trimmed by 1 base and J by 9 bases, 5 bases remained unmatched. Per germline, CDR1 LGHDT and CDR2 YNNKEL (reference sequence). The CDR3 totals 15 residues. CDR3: CASSQVLAGVSEQFF. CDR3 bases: TGTGCCAGCAGCCAAGTACTAGCGGGAGTGAGTGAGCAGTTCTTC.

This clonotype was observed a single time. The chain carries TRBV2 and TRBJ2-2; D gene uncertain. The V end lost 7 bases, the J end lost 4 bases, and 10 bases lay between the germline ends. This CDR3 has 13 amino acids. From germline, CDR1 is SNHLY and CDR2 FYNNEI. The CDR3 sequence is CASTRGPTGELFF. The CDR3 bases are TGTGCCAGCACCCGCGGCCCCACCGGGGAGCTGTTTTTT.

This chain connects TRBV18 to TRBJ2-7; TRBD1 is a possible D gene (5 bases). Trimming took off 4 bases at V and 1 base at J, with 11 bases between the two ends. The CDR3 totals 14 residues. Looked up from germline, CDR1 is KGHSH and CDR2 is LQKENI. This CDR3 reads CASSRRRQSYEQYF. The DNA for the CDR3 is TGTGCCAGCTCACGCCGTCGACAGTCCTACGAGCAGTACTTC.

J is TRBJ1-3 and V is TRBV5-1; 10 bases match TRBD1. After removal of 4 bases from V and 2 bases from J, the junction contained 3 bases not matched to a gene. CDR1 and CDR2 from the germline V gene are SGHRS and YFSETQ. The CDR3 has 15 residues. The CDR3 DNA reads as TGCGCCAGCAGCGACGACAGGGGGCCTGGAAACACCATATATTTT. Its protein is CASSDDRGPGNTIYF.

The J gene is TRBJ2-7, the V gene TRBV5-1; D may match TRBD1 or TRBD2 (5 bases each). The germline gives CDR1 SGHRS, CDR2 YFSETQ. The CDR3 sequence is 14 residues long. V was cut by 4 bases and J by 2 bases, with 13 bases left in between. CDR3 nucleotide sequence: TGCGCCAGCAGCCCCCCTGGGGGAGCCTACGAGCAGTACTTC. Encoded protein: CASSPPGGAYEQYF.

The CDR3 sequence is CSASWQQFF. CDR3 sequence (DNA): TGCAGTGCTAGTTGGCAGCAGTTCTTC. This chain links TRBV20-1 with TRBJ2-1; D unresolved. The ends were cut back, 3 bases at V and 11 bases at J, with 5 bases in the middle. The CDR3 is 9 amino acids. CDR1 is DFQATT and CDR2 is SNEGSKA in the germline V gene (reference sequence).